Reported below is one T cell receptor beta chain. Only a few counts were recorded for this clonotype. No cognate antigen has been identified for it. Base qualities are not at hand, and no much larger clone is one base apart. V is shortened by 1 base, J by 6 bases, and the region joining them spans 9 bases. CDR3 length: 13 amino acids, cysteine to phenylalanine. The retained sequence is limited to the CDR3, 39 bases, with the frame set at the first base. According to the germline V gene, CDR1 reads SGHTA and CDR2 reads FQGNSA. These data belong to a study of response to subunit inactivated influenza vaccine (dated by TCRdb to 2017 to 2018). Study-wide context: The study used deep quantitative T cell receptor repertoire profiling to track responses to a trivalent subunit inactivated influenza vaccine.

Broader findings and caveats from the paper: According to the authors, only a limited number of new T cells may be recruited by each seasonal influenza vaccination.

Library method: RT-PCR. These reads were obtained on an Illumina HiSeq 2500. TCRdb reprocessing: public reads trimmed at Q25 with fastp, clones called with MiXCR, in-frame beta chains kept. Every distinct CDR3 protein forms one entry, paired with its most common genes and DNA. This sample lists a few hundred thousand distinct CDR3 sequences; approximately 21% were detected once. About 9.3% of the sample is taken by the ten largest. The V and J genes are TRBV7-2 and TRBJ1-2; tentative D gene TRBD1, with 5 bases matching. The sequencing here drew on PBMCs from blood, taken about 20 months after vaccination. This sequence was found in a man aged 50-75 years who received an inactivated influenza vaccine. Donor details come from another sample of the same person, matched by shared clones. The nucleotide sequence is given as TGTGCCAGCAGCTTAGAGAGAGGGGATGGCTACACCTTC. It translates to CASSLERGDGYTF.